This T cell receptor beta chain was found in a study of glioma-infiltrating T cells (dated by TCRdb to the mid-2010s). Notes on the research overall: The study sequenced TCR alpha- and beta-chain repertoires from glioma tissue, from non-neoplastic brain tissue and from matched peripheral blood mononuclear cells. To measure divergence between tissue and blood T-cell populations, each tissue-infiltrating repertoire was compared with the peripheral blood repertoire of the same patient. Three low-grade glioma patients, about 8 primary glioblastoma patients, and three non-glioma patients who contributed non-neoplastic brain tissue made up the paired cohort. Study-wide conclusions, independent of this receptor: VJ-independent divergence between tissue and blood was lower than expected in non-neoplastic patients but higher than expected in all gliomas, particularly low-grade gliomas. Group comparisons were based on small numbers of patients: three non-neoplastic, three low-grade glioma and 7 to 9 glioblastoma patients. Only a very small number of CDR3 sequences turned up in both tissue and blood, a result put down to high CDR3 diversity combined with limited sampling.

TCR alpha and beta CDR3 regions were amplified with the iRepertoire nested amplicon-rescue multiplex PCR (arm-PCR) platform from RNA. The input for one-step reverse transcription and amplification was 100-400 ng of either tissue mRNA or PBMC total RNA. After bead purification, a secondary multiplex PCR added Illumina adapters, and libraries were gel-purified between 200 and 400 bp. The libraries contained internal 6-nucleotide barcodes that were used for demultiplexing. Libraries were sequenced on an Illumina MiSeq with 2x220 or 2x250 nucleotide paired-end reads. For the original study's pipeline: Paired reads were merged using FLASH 1.2.11 and aligned with BWA-MEM to the GRCh37 human genome, and TRA and TRB reads were then extracted. For V and J assignment, an IMGT-derived reference of cassette sequences and CDR3 motifs that included pseudogenes was used. Reads were translated in three frames, and productive CDR3s were defined as those with a C...FGXG motif and no stop codons. Clonotypes were defined as unique combinations of V-J cassette pair and CDR3 amino acid sequence. Hamming distance filtering was applied to reads, with thresholds set by the sequence error rate of each sample in mapped regions. TCRdb trimmed public reads at Q25 via fastp, called clones via MiXCR and kept in-frame beta chains. Each entry merges the rows of one CDR3 protein and shows their most common DNA and genes. These V and J calls derive from TCRdb rather than the authors' analysis. The sample yields about 110,000 distinct CDR3 sequences; around a quarter were counted once. The ten largest clonotypes hold roughly 30% of the sample.

The CDR3 covers 13 residues, taking in both the cysteine and the phenylalanine. This entry keeps only the CDR3 DNA: 39 bases, framed from base 1. As encoded in the germline V gene (reference sequence), CDR1 is DFQATT while CDR2 is SNEGSKA. This clonotype was observed a single time. Its antigen remains undetermined. No clone much larger than this one lies a single base away; base qualities are absent. A lone read offers only weak evidence. Sequencing was done on a sample of glioma tissue, nonneoplastic brain tissue, or PBMCs (not recorded which). The V and J genes are TRBV20-1 and TRBJ2-1, with TRBD2 tentatively as D gene (5 bases match). This clonotype was sampled from a human donor with low-grade glioma or glioblastoma, undergoing nonglioma brain surgery, or in good health (not recorded which). This receptor carries the CDR3 CSAKEVVVNEQFF. The nucleotides read TGCAGCGCCAAGGAGGTAGTCGTCAATGAGCAGTTCTTC.